Listed below are T cell receptor beta chains from one sample, sequenced in a study of T cell repertoires in ileal Crohn's disease. Measured with immunoSEQ multiplex PCR; TCRdb has only the in-frame clones, and not every one. The sample lists more than 15,000 clones; more than 65% were seen once. The sequencing sample was made of ileal tissue. The source is an adult with Crohn's disease. The CDR3 runs from the conserved cysteine through the conserved F or W. D genes are given only for firm matches. Some rows have no size entry. The others give once, few or many, or a class for an expanded clone.

TRBJ2-2	TRBD2	TRBV27	few	TGTGCCAGCAGTTTCCGACTAGCGGGAGGGCCCGGGGAGCTGTTTTTT	CASSFRLAGGPGELFF
TRBJ1-2	TRBD1	TRBV5-4	-	TGTGCCAGCAGCTCCGGGGACAGTTTGGGATATGGCTACACCTTC	CASSSGDSLGYGYTF
TRBJ1-3	TRBD1	TRBV7-9	medium-sized	TGTGCCAGCAGGAGACAGGGGACCATATATTTT	CASRRQGTIYF
TRBJ2-2	-	TRBV4-2	-	TGTGCCAGCAGCCAAGATGGGGGCGGCGGCCCCGCGGCCACCGGGGAGCTGTTTTTT	CASSQDGGGGPAATGELFF
TRBJ2-5	TRBD1	TRBV6-5	few	TGTGCCAGCAGTGTAGACAGGGGGCGGTATGAGCAGTACTTC	CASSVDRGRYEQYF
TRBJ1-2	TRBD1	TRBV5-4	-	TGTGCCAGCAGCTTGGGGGGGACAGGGGGAGACTATGGCTACACCTTC	CASSLGGTGGDYGYTF
TRBJ2-7	TRBD2	TRBV9	-	TGTGCCAGCAGCTCCCGGACTAGCGGGAGTTCCTACGAGCAGTACTTC	CASSSRTSGSSYEQYF
TRBJ2-1	TRBD1	TRBV5-6	-	TGTGCCAGCAGCTTGTTATGGGACAGCCCCTACAATGAGCAGTTCTTC	CASSLLWDSPYNEQFF
TRBJ2-2	-	TRBV25-1	-	TGTGCCAGCAGTGAGTGGAGGTCCACCGGGGAGCTGTTTTTT	CASSEWRSTGELFF
TRBJ2-7	TRBD2	TRBV7-3	-	TGTGCCAGCAGCTTAAGCGGGAGGGCCGGCTACGAGCAGTACTTC	CASSLSGRAGYEQYF
TRBJ1-3	-	TRBV7-6	-	TGTGCCAGCAGCTTAAACGCGGTATCCCGCTCTGGAAACACCATATATTTT	CASSLNAVSRSGNTIYF
TRBJ2-7	-	TRBV5-1	few	TGCGCCAGTAAGACTAGTCCCACGTACGAGCAGTACTTC	CASKTSPTYEQYF
TRBJ1-1	TRBD1	TRBV30	-	TGTGCCTGGAGCTCGGGACAGGGACTTAGTGAAGCTTTCTTT	CAWSSGQGLSEAFF
TRBJ1-1	TRBD1	TRBV5-1	-	TGCGCCAGCAGCCCGGCCCAGGGGGCCGGCACTGAAGCTTTCTTT	CASSPAQGAGTEAFF
TRBJ2-3	-	TRBV19	-	TGTGCCAGTAGTATAGGGGCGGGAACCGCAGATACGCAGTATTTT	CASSIGAGTADTQYF
TRBJ1-2	-	TRBV15	-	TGTGCCACCAGCCGAGGCAGATCATACTATGGCTACACCTTC	CATSRGRSYYGYTF
TRBJ2-2	-	TRBV11-2	few	TGTGCCAGCAGCTTAGGACAGATGAACACCGGGGAGCTGTTTTTT	CASSLGQMNTGELFF
TRBJ2-4	TRBD1	TRBV4-2	once	TGTGCCAGCAGCCACGGACAGGGGGATCCAAACATTCAGTACTTC	CASSHGQGDPNIQYF
TRBJ1-1	-	TRBV6-1	-	TGTGCCAGCAGCGGGACAATCTTTTTCTTT	CASSGTIFFF
TRBJ2-2	-	TRBV7-9	-	TGTGCCAGCAGCTTACAGGCTAACACCGGGGAGCTGTTTTTT	CASSLQANTGELFF
TRBJ2-5	TRBD2	TRBV2	-	TGTGCCAGCAGGGAAGCGGGCGGGAGCGGATCAGAGACCCAGTACTTC	CASREAGGSGSETQYF
TRBJ2-7	-	TRBV27	-	TGTGCCAGCAGTTTAACCGGGGGAGAATCCGAGCAGTACTTC	CASSLTGGESEQYF
TRBJ2-7	-	TRBV5-1	-	TGCGCCAGCAGCGCGACGGGACTCTCCTACGAGCAGTACTTC	CASSATGLSYEQYF
TRBJ2-3	-	TRBV27	-	TGTGCCAGCCGCCCACTAGGGGGAACACGCACAGATACGCAGTATTTT	CASRPLGGTRTDTQYF
TRBJ2-3	-	TRBV29-1	-	TGCAGCGCCCGGAGCGGTCTTAGCACAGATACGCAGTATTTT	CSARSGLSTDTQYF
TRBJ2-2	-	TRBV5-6	-	TGTGCCAGCAGCTTGGTTTCGACCGGGGAGCTGTTTTTT	CASSLVSTGELFF
TRBJ2-2	TRBD2	TRBV2	few	TGTGCCAGCAGTGGAGAACTAGCGGGGGGGCCTTTAATCCCCGGGGAGCTGTTTTTT	CASSGELAGGPLIPGELFF